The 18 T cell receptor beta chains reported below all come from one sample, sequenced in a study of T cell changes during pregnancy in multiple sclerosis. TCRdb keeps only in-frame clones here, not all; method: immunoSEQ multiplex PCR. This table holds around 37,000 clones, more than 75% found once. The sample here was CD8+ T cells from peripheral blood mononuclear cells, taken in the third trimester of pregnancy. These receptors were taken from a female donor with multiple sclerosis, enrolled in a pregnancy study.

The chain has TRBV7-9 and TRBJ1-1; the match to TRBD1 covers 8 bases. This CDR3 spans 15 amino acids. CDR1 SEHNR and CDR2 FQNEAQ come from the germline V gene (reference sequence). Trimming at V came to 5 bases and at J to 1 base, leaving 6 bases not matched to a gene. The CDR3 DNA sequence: TGTGCCAGCAGCCCGACCGGGACAGGGAACACTGAAGCTTTCTTT. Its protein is CASSPTGTGNTEAFF.

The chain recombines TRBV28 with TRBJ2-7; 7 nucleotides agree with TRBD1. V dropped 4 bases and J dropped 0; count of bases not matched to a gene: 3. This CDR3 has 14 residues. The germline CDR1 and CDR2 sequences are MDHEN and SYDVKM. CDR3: CASSSTGTSYEQYF. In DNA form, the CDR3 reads TGTGCCAGCAGTTCGACAGGGACCTCCTACGAGCAGTACTTC.

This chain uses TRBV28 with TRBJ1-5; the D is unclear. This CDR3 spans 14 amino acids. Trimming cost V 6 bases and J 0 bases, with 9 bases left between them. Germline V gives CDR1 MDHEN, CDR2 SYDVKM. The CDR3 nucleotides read TGTGCCAGCAGACTACCTTATAGCAATCAGCCCCAGCATTTT. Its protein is CASRLPYSNQPQHF. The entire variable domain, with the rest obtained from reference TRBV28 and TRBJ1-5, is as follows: DVKVTQSSRYLVKRTGEKVFLECVQDMDHENMFWYRQDPGLGLRLIYFSYDVKMKEKGDIPEGYSVSREKKERFSLILESASTNQTSMYLCASRLPYSNQPQHFGDGTRLSIL.

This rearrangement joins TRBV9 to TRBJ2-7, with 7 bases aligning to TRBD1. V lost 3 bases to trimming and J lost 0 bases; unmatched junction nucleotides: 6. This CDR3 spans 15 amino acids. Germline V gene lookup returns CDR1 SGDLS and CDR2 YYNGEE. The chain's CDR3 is CASSEGATSSYEQYF. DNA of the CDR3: TGTGCCAGCAGCGAGGGGGCAACTTCCTCCTACGAGCAGTACTTC.

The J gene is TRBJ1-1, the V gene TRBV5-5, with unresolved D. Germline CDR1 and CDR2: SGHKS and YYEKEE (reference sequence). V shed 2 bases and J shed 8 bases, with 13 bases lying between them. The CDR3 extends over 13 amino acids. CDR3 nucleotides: TGTGCCAGCAGCTTCCCCCCGAAGGAGGAAGCTTTCTTT. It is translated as CASSFPPKEEAFF.

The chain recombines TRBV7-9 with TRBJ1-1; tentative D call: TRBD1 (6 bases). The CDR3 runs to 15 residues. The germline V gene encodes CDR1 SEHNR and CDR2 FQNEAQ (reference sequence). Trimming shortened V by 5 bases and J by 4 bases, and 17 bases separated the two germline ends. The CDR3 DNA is TGTGCCAGCAGCCAAGAGGGGGTTTTGGGCACTGAAGCTTTCTTT. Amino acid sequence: CASSQEGVLGTEAFF.

CDR3 bases: TGTGCCAGCAGTTTATGGGGCAGGGTCAACTACGAGCAGTACTTC. Translating it yields CASSLWGRVNYEQYF. The chain uses TRBV27 and TRBJ2-7; possible D gene TRBD1, 5 bases. CDR1 MNHEY and CDR2 SMNVEV come from the germline V gene (reference sequence). The CDR3 is 15 amino acids. V was pared by 1 base and J by 3 bases, with 13 bases between.

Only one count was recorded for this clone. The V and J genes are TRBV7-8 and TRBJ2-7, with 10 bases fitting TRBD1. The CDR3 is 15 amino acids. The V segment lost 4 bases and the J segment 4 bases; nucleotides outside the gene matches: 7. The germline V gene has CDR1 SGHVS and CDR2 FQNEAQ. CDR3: CASSYSWDRGYEQYF. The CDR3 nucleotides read TGTGCCAGCAGCTACAGCTGGGACAGGGGTTACGAGCAGTACTTC.

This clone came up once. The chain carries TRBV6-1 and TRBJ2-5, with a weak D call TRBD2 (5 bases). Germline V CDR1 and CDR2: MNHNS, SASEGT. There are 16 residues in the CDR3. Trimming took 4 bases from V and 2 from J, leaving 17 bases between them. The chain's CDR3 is CASSVLAEEAQETQYF. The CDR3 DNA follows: TGTGCCAGCAGTGTACTCGCAGAGGAGGCACAAGAGACCCAGTACTTC.

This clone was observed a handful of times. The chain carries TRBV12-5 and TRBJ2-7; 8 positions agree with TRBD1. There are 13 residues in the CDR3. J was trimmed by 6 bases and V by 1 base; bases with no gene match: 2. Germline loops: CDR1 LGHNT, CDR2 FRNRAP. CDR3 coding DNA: TGTGCTAGTGGTTTGGACAGGGGGAGCGAGCAGTACTTC. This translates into CASGLDRGSEQYF.

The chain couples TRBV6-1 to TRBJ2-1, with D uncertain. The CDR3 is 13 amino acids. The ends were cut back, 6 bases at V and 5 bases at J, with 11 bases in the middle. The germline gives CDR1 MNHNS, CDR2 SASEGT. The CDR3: CASSPDTHNEQFF. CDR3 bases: TGTGCCAGCAGCCCCGACACGCACAATGAGCAGTTCTTC.

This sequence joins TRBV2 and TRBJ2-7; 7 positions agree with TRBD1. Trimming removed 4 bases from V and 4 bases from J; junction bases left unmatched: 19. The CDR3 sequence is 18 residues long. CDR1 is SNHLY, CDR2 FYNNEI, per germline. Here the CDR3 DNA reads TGTGCCAGCAGTGTCGAAATCCCACCCGGGGACAGACCGTACGAGCAGTACTTC. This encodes CASSVEIPPGDRPYEQYF.

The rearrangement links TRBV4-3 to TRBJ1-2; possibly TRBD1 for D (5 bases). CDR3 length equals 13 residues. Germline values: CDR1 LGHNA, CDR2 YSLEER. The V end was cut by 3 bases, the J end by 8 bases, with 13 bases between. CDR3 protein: CASSHAPGYGYTF. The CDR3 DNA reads TGCGCCAGCAGCCATGCACCAGGGTACGGCTACACCTTC.

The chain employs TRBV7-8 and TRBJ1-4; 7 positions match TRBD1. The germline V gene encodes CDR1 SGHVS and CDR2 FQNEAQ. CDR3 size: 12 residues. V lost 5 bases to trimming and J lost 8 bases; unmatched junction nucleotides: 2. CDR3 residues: CASSLTGEKLFF. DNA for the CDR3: TGTGCCAGCAGCCTGACAGGGGAAAAACTGTTTTTT.

The DNA of the CDR3 is TGTGCCAGCAGCTTAAGATATACAGGCACAGATACGCAGTATTTT. Its translation: CASSLRYTGTDTQYF. J is TRBJ2-3 and V is TRBV13; D not resolved. V lost 2 bases and J lost 1, with 10 bases in between. CDR1 PRHDT and CDR2 FYEKMQ come from the germline V gene (reference sequence). The CDR3 runs 15 residues.

CDR3 loop: CASSSDRDRLSYTF. As DNA, the CDR3 is TGTGCCAGCAGCTCAGACAGGGATCGCCTTAGCTACACCTTC. The chain carries TRBV27 and TRBJ1-2; 7 bases are shared with TRBD1. The CDR3 extends over 14 amino acids. Per germline, CDR1 MNHEY and CDR2 SMNVEV (reference sequence). V lost 6 bases to trimming and J lost 9 bases; unmatched junction nucleotides: 13.

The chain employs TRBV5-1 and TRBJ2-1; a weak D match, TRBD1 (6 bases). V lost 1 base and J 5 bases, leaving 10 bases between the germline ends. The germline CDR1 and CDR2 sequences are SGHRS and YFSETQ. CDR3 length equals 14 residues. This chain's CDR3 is CASSLTGPNNEQFF. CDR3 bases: TGCGCCAGCAGCTTGACAGGGCCCAACAATGAGCAGTTCTTC.

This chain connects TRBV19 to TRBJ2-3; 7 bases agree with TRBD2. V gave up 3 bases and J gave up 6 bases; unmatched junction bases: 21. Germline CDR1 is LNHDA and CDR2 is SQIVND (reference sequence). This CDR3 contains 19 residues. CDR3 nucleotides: TGTGCCAGTAGTATCTCCACGTTCAAAGCGGGGAGGCTGAAGGATACGCAGTATTTT. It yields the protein CASSISTFKAGRLKDTQYF.